This T cell receptor (beta chain) was captured in a study of shared clonotypes between healthy human individuals. Study-level findings and limits: Memory subsets generally showed lower estimated richness than naive subsets. Against clonotypes common to all four donors, non-shared ones had lower generation probabilities.

Remarks on this clone: Its antigen is not known.

CDR1 is MNHNS, CDR2 SASEGT, per germline. The CDR3 contains 14 residues. Trimming left V 7 bases short and J 2 bases short, with 11 bases between. Some clones are missing from TCRdb's copy, which holds only in-frame ones; the method was immunoSEQ multiplex PCR. The sample carries some 1.5 million clones, around 98% recorded once. The sequenced sample was naive CD4+ T cells sorted from blood. Subset in this sample: CD45RA+ positively selected. The clonotype comes from a man aged 30 to 45 in good health. This rearrangement joins TRBV6-1 to TRBJ2-2, with TRBD2 as a possible D gene (5 bases). The CDR3 spells CASTWRTNTGELFF. The CDR3 bases are TGTGCCAGCACTTGGCGGACTAACACCGGGGAGCTGTTTTTT.